This TCR beta chain came from a study of T cell responses to AZD1222 COVID-19 vaccine. Whole-study findings and limits: In a largely white British group with more females than males, clonal diversity was possibly underestimated. Reportedly, nearly half of unique spike TCRs recognized epitopes outside B.1.351/B.1.1.7 mutations. Across the whole spike, CD4 TCRs peaked at regions 160-218 and 743-854.

Here immunoSEQ multiplex PCR was the method, and the copy in TCRdb shows in-frame clones only, minus some. The sample contains about 88,000 clones, about 91% of which appear only once. The CDR3 loop spans 16 amino acids. Trimming left V 2 bases short and J 0 bases short, with 10 bases between. The germline V gene has CDR1 MDHEN and CDR2 SYDVKM. A remark on this clone: No antigen is known for it.

The sample in question was peripheral blood, obtained on day 0 of AZD1222 vaccination. The source of this sequence is an adult in good health. The V and J genes are TRBV28 and TRBJ1-4, with no clear D. DNA of the CDR3: TGTGCCAGCAGTTTAATGGGTGCGGCAACTAATGAAAAACTGTTTTTT. Amino acid sequence: CASSLMGAATNEKLFF.